This paragraph reports one T cell receptor beta chain. As yet, its antigen is unknown. This record belongs to a study of cytomegalovirus exposure and HLA in healthy donors. About the study: A previous analysis identified approximately 120 million unique TCR beta sequences derived from approximately 190 million T cells.

Study-level points and caveats: A classifier reportedly called cytomegalovirus status with high sensitivity and specificity. According to the study, 160 or so TCR beta chains were cytomegalovirus-associated.

After removal of 0 bases from V and 5 bases from J, the junction contained 7 bases not matched to a gene. CDR1 and CDR2 from the germline V gene are SGHRS and YFSETQ. The CDR3 is made up of 15 amino acids. Amplification used 60 Vbeta primers and 13 Jbeta primers. Only in-frame clones appear in the TCRdb table, and some are missing; sequencing was by immunoSEQ multiplex PCR. The table has around 63,000 clones, about 71% seen once; the top ten hold approximately 7.8%. This TCR was recovered from a man between 60 and 75 years old in good health and CMV-seropositive. Material: PBMCs. V usage is TRBV5-1 and J usage is TRBJ1-1, with 7 bases fitting TRBD1. The CDR3 coding sequence is TGCGCCAGCAGCTTGGGGGACAGCCGGAGGACTGAAGCTTTCTTT. Translation: CASSLGDSRRTEAFF.